This T cell receptor (beta chain) originates from a study of blood T cell repertoires in COVID-19. Looking at the study overall: PBMCs, B-cell-depleted T cells, or T cells provided the cDNA or gDNA that made up the material.

Original processing methods: Estimation of nucleated cell counts relied on the amplification of reference gene primers. Libraries were prepared by immunoSEQ multiplex PCR; TCRdb keeps only in-frame clonotypes and omits some of them. The V and J calls and clone size are taken from that table; D and trimming were inferred from the DNA. The sample holds some 150,000 clones, more than 80% seen once. The CDR3 has 15 amino acids. V trimming: 2 bases; J trimming: 8 bases; junction bases outside the gene matches: 8. Per the germline V gene, CDR1 is MNHNS and CDR2 is SASEGT. V gene TRBV6-1 combines with J gene TRBJ1-3, with 8 bases identical to TRBD1. This receptor was identified in a human donor in a cohort sampled during active COVID-19. The specimen sequenced was peripheral blood. This CDR3 reads CASSESQGAGYTIYF. The DNA of the CDR3 is TGTGCCAGCAGTGAATCGCAGGGGGCTGGTTACACCATATATTTT.